The 9 T cell receptor beta chains presented below share a single source sample, sequenced in a study of cytomegalovirus exposure and HLA in healthy donors (TCRdb year 2017). Libraries came from the immunoSEQ multiplex PCR assay. For the multiplex PCR, a mixture combining 60 forward primers for TCR Vbeta segments and 13 reverse primers for TCR Jbeta segments was used. TCRdb's version of the immuneACCESS table is confined to in-frame rearrangements and falls short of the full clone set. An unresolved V gene accounts for under half of the shortfall where checked; the remainder is of unknown origin. This sample has approximately 100,000 clones in its table, and roughly 10% of those were observed once. Around 4.9% of the sample is taken by the ten largest. Sequences were obtained from PBMCs. The receptors come from a man between 45 and 60 years old in good health and CMV-seropositive.

This clone was seen a few times. V usage is TRBV27 and J usage is TRBJ2-7, with D tentatively TRBD2 (6 bases). The CDR3 is 14 residues long. Per germline, CDR1 MNHEY and CDR2 SMNVEV (reference sequence). V shed 3 bases and J shed 5 bases, with 14 bases lying between them. The CDR3 DNA reads TGTGCCAGCAGTTTGGCTCTAGCGTCTGACGAGCAGTACTTC. It specifies CASSLALASDEQYF.

The genes are TRBV6-5 and TRBJ1-1; 7 nucleotides line up with TRBD1. Germline CDR1 is MNHEY and CDR2 is SVGAGI. Unmatched junction bases numbered 9, after V lost 5 bases and J lost 6 bases. The CDR3 length is 14 residues. The CDR3 is CASSARQGPSEAFF. The CDR3 DNA is TGTGCCAGCAGTGCACGACAGGGCCCCTCTGAAGCTTTCTTT.

This clone has a handful of counts. This chain uses TRBV6-5 with TRBJ2-3; unclear D gene. CDR1 is MNHEY, CDR2 SVGAGI, per germline. This CDR3 spans 13 amino acids. Trimming stripped 7 bases from V and 0 bases from J, with 8 bases between. Here the CDR3 DNA reads TGTGCCAGCAAACCAGTTAGCACAGATACGCAGTATTTT. Residues: CASKPVSTDTQYF.

This clone was seen repeatedly, ten times or more. The V gene is TRBV10-3, the J gene TRBJ2-1; 9 bases align to TRBD2. The CDR3 is 15 amino acids. V lost 5 bases to trimming and J lost 8 bases; unmatched junction nucleotides: 10. The germline CDR1 and CDR2 sequences are ENHRY and SYGVKD. CDR3 in DNA: TGTGCCATCAGTCTCCGGACTAGCGTAGCGGATGAGCAGTTCTTC. Translated: CAISLRTSVADEQFF.

This clone was found a few times. The chain is built from TRBV19 and TRBJ2-7; 7 nucleotides agree with TRBD1. Germline V gene lookup returns CDR1 LNHDA and CDR2 SQIVND (reference sequence). The CDR3 totals 14 residues. The V gene end was trimmed by 5 bases and the J gene end by 6 bases; junction bases not matched to a gene: 10. CDR3 in DNA: TGTGCCAGTAGTCCCAGACAGGGCTCGGCCGAGCAGTACTTC. This codes for CASSPRQGSAEQYF.

V is TRBV7-9 and J is TRBJ1-5, with TRBD1 as a possible D gene (6 bases). V was cut by 6 bases and J by 6 bases, with 27 bases left in between. Germline V gene sequence: CDR1 SEHNR, CDR2 FQNEAQ (reference sequence). The CDR3 covers 18 residues. CDR3 DNA: TGTGCCAGCAGTCGTACGCTGGGGGGGCGCGAAGCAAGTCAGCCCCAGCATTTT. This gives the protein CASSRTLGGREASQPQHF. Filled out from reference TRBV7-9 and TRBJ1-5, the complete variable domain reads DTGVSQNPRHKITKRGQNVTFRCDPISEHNRLYWYRQTLGQGPEFLTYFQNEAQLEKSRLLSDRFSAERPKGSFSTLEIQRTEQGDSAMYLCASSRTLGGREASQPQHFGDGTRLSIL.

This chain connects TRBV5-3 to TRBJ2-2, with unresolved D. TRBV5-3 is given ORF status, its function remaining uncertain. V lost 5 bases, J lost 2 bases, and 16 bases lay in between. The CDR3 runs to 16 residues. This chain's CDR3 is CARRGVMGSNTGELFF. CDR3 bases: TGTGCCAGAAGGGGCGTTATGGGCAGCAACACCGGGGAGCTGTTTTTT.

The V gene is TRBV4-2, the J gene TRBJ1-2; 8 positions agree with TRBD1. The trim removed 4 bases at V and 6 bases at J, leaving 7 bases unmatched. This CDR3 contains 14 residues. CDR1 is LGHNA and CDR2 is YNFKEQ in the germline V gene. CDR3 coding DNA: TGTGCCAGCAGCCGTGGACAGGGTGAAAATGGCTACACCTTC. It translates to CASSRGQGENGYTF.

This clone was observed a few times. The rearrangement links TRBV28 to TRBJ2-5; D perhaps matches TRBD2 (5 bases). V dropped 3 bases and J dropped 1 base, with 12 bases sitting between them. This CDR3 has 15 residues. Germline V CDR1 and CDR2: MDHEN, SYDVKM. The CDR3 DNA sequence: TGTGCCAGCAGTTTCGGCGGGTCCCCCCAAGAGACCCAGTACTTC. Translated: CASSFGGSPQETQYF.